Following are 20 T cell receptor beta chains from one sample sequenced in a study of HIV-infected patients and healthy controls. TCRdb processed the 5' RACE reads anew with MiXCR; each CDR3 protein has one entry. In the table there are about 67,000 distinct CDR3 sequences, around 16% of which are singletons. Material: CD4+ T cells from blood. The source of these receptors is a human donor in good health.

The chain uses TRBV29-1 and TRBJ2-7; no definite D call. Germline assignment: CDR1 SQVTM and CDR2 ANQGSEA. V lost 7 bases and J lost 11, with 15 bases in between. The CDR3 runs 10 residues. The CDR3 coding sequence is TGCAGCGCAAATGTCGTGTGTAAGTACTTC. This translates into CSANVVCKYF.

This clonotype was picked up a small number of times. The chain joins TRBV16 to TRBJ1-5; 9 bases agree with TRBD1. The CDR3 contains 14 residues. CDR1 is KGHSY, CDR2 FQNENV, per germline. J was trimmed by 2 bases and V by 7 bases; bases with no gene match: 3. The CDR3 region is CASKDRGGNQPQHF. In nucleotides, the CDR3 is TGTGCCAGCAAGGACAGGGGCGGCAATCAGCCCCAGCATTTT.

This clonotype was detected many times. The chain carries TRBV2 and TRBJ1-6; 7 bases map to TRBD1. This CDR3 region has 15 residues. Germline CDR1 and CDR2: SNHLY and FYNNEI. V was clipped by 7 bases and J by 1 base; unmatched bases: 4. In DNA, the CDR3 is TGTGCCAGCACCCAACAGGGGTCCTATAATTCACCCCTCCACTTT. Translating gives CASTQQGSYNSPLHF.

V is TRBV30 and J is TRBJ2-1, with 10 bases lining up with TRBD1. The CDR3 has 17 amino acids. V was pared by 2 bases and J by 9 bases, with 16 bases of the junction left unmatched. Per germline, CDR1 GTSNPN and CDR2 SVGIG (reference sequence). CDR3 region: CAWSYPLPGQGNCEQFF. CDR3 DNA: TGTGCCTGGAGTTACCCCCTCCCGGGACAGGGGAACTGTGAGCAGTTCTTC.

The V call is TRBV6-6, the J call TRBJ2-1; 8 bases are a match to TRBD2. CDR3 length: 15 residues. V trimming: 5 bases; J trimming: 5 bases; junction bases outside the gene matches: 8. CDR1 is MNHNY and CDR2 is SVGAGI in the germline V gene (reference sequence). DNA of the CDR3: TGTGCCAGCAGTCCCCACGGGAGGGCAAACAATGAGCAGTTCTTC. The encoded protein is CASSPHGRANNEQFF.

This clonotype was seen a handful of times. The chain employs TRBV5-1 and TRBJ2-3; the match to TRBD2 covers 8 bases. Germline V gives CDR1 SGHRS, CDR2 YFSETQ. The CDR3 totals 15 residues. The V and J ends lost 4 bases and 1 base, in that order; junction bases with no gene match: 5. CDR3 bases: TGCGCCAGCAGCCGAAGCGGGAGTGGCACAGATACGCAGTATTTT. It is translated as CASSRSGSGTDTQYF.

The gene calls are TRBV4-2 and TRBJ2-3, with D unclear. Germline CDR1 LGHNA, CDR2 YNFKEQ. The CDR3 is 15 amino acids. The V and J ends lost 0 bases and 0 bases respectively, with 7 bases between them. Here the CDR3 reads CASSQDFISTDTQYF. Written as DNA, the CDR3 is TGTGCCAGCAGCCAAGATTTTATTAGCACAGATACGCAGTATTTT.

The CDR3 sequence is CASSIGSPDGYTF. The CDR3 DNA sequence: TGTGCCAGTAGTATAGGCTCTCCTGACGGCTACACCTTC. The chain has TRBV19 and TRBJ1-2, with unresolved D. The CDR3 is made up of 13 amino acids. Trimming took off 1 base at V and 8 bases at J, with 11 bases between the two ends. Germline CDR1 is LNHDA and CDR2 is SQIVND (reference sequence). The full variable domain, completed using reference TRBV19 and TRBJ1-2, is DGGITQSPKYLFRKEGQNVTLSCEQNLNHDAMYWYRQDPGQGLRLIYYSQIVNDFQKGDIAEGYSVSREKKESFPLTVTSAQKNPTAFYLCASSIGSPDGYTFGSGTRLTVV.

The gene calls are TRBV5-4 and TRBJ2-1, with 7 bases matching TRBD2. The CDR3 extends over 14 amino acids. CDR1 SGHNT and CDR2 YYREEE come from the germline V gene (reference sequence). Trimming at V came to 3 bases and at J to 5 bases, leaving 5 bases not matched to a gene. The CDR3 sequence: CASSSGLPHNEQFF. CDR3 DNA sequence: TGTGCCAGCAGCTCGGGACTACCTCACAATGAGCAGTTCTTC.

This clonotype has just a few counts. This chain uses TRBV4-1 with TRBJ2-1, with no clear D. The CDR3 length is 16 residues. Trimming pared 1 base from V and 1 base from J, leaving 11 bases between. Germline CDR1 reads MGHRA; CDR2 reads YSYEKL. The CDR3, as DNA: TGCGCCAGCAGCCAAGGACGAGCGAGATCCTACAATGAGCAGTTCTTC. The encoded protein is CASSQGRARSYNEQFF.

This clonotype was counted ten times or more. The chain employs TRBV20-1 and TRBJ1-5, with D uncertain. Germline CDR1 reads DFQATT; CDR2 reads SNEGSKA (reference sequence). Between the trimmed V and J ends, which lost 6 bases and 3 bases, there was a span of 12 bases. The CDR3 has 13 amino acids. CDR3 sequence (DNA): TGCAGTGCCTCCTCGGCCGCCAATCAGCCCCAGCATTTT. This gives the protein CSASSAANQPQHF.

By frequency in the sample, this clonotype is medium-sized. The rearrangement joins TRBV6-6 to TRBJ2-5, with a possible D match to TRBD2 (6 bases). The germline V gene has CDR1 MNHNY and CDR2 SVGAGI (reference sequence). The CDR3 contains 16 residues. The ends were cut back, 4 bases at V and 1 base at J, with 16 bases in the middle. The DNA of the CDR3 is TGTGCCAGCAGTTTGAGGAGGGGAAGGGGCCAAGAGACCCAGTACTTC. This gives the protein CASSLRRGRGQETQYF.

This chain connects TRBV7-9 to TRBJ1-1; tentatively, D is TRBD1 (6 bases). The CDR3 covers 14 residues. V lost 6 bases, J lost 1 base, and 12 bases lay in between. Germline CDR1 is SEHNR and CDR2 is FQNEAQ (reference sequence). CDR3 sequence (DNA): TGTGCCAGCAGAATCTCGGGACAGAACACTGAAGCTTTCTTT. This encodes CASRISGQNTEAFF.

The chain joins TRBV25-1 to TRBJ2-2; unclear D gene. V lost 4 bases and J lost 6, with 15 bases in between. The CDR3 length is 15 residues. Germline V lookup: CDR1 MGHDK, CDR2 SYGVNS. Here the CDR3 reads CASSAPWSGSGELFF. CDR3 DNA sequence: TGTGCCAGCAGTGCCCCGTGGTCAGGTTCCGGGGAGCTGTTTTTT. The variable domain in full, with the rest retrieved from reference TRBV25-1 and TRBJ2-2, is EADIYQTPRYLVIGTGKKITLECSQTMGHDKMYWYQQDPGMELHLIHYSYGVNSTEKGDLSSESTVSRIRTEHFPLTLESARPSHTSQYLCASSAPWSGSGELFFGEGSRLTVL.

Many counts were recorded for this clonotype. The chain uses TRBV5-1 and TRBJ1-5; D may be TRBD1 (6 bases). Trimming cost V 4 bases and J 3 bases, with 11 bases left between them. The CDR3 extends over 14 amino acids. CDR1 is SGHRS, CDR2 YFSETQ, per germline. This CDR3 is CASSPDRSNQPQHF. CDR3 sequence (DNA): TGCGCCAGCAGCCCGGACAGATCCAATCAGCCCCAGCATTTT.

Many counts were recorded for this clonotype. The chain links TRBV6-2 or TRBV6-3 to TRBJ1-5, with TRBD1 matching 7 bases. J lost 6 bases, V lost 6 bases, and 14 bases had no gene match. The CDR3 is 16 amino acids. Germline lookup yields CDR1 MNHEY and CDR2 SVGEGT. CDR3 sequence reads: CASRTGVSWMGQPQHF. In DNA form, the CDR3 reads TGTGCCAGCAGAACAGGGGTCTCCTGGATGGGTCAGCCCCAGCATTTT.

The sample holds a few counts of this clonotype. CDR3 amino acids: CASSMGGAGGQETQYF. The CDR3 DNA sequence: TGTGCCAGTAGTATGGGTGGAGCGGGAGGGCAAGAGACCCAGTACTTC. The rearrangement links TRBV19 to TRBJ2-5, with 10 nucleotides matching TRBD2. V was clipped by 3 bases and J by 2 bases; unmatched bases: 6. Germline CDR1 is LNHDA and CDR2 is SQIVND (reference sequence). The length of the CDR3 is 16 residues. The complete variable domain, with remaining parts taken from reference TRBV19 and TRBJ2-5, reads DGGITQSPKYLFRKEGQNVTLSCEQNLNHDAMYWYRQDPGQGLRLIYYSQIVNDFQKGDIAEGYSVSREKKESFPLTVTSAQKNPTAFYLCASSMGGAGGQETQYFGPGTRLLVL.

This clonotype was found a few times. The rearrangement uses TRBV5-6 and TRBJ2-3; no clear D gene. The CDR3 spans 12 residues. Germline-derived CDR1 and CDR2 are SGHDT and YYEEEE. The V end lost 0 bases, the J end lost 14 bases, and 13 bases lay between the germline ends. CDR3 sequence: CASSLESQRRYF. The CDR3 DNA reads TGTGCCAGCAGCTTGGAATCCCAAAGGCGGTATTTT.

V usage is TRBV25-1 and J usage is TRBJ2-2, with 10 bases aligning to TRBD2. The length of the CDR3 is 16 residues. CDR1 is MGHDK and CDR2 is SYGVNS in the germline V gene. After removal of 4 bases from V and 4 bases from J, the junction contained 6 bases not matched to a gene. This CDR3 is CASSGTSGEGTGELFF. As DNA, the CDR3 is TGTGCCAGCAGTGGAACTAGCGGGGAAGGCACCGGGGAGCTGTTTTTT.

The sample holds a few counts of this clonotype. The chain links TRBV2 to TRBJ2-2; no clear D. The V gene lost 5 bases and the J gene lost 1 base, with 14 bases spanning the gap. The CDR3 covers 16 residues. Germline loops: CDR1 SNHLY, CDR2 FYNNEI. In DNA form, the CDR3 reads TGTGCCAGCAGTTCTAATCAGATACGGAACACCGGGGAGCTGTTTTTT. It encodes CASSSNQIRNTGELFF. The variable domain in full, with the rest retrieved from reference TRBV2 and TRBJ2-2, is EPEVTQTPSHQVTQMGQEVILRCVPISNHLYFYWYRQILGQKVEFLVSFYNNEISEKSEIFDDQFSVERPDGSNFTLKIRSTKLEDSAMYFCASSSNQIRNTGELFFGEGSRLTVL.